These T cell receptor beta chains were read from a single sample in a study of cytomegalovirus exposure and HLA in healthy donors. The repertoire was sequenced with immunoSEQ multiplex PCR; TCRdb's copy has only in-frame clones and lacks some. Among approximately 300,000 clones, about 83% were seen once, and the ten largest hold 1.5% to 2%. The sequencing input was PBMCs. The receptors derive from a woman in her forties in good health and CMV-seropositive. Both conserved end residues are part of each CDR3. The D gene is left open where the match is weak. A row's size may be missing; if present it is once, few, many or a size class.

d_call,clone_size,j_call,v_call,cdr3_aa,cdr3_nt
TRBD2,-,TRBJ2-3,TRBV6-5,CASSQGLSDTQYF,TGTGCCAGCAGCCAGGGACTATCAGATACGCAGTATTTT
TRBD1,-,TRBJ1-2,TRBV7-9,CASSSDRGWPGYTF,TGTGCCAGCAGCTCGGACAGGGGATGGCCTGGCTACACCTTC
-,-,TRBJ1-1,TRBV9,CASSPAGGGPQRSTEAFF,TGTGCCAGCAGCCCAGCTGGCGGGGGTCCCCAGAGAAGCACTGAAGCTTTCTTT
TRBD1,-,TRBJ1-1,TRBV7-3,CASSVQGSNTEAFF,TGTGCCAGCTCAGTACAGGGGTCGAACACTGAAGCTTTCTTT
-,-,TRBJ2-1,TRBV30,CAWSVQSYNEQFF,TGTGCCTGGAGTGTACAGTCCTACAATGAGCAGTTCTTC
-,-,TRBJ1-3,TRBV28,CASSLWAAGGNTIYF,TGTGCCAGCAGTTTATGGGCGGCTGGAGGAAACACCATATATTTT
TRBD2,-,TRBJ2-7,TRBV13,CASSSQREGIYEQYF,TGTGCCAGCAGCTCCCAGCGGGAGGGCATCTACGAGCAGTACTTC
TRBD1,once,TRBJ1-2,TRBV27,CASSPRQGNVYGYTF,TGTGCCAGCAGTCCGAGACAGGGAAATGTCTATGGCTACACCTTC
TRBD2,-,TRBJ2-3,TRBV7-2,CASSPGGLAGGKNTQYF,TGTGCCAGCAGCCCAGGCGGTCTAGCGGGAGGGAAAAATACGCAGTATTTT
-,-,TRBJ2-3,TRBV11-1,CASSLGAGSTDTQYF,TGTGCCAGCAGCTTAGGCGCGGGAAGCACAGATACGCAGTATTTT
TRBD2,-,TRBJ2-7,TRBV7-8,CASSLGLAGSSYEQYF,TGTGCCAGCAGCTTAGGGCTAGCGGGTTCTTCCTACGAGCAGTACTTC
TRBD2,-,TRBJ2-2,TRBV30,CAWSGVGRDGRGELFF,TGTGCCTGGAGTGGGGTTGGGAGGGATGGACGAGGGGAGCTGTTTTTT
TRBD1,-,TRBJ1-4,TRBV30,CAWTIHRGNEKLFF,TGTGCCTGGACCATCCACAGGGGAAATGAAAAACTGTTTTTT
TRBD2,-,TRBJ2-3,TRBV10-3,CATYYGTSGRGAQYF,TGTGCCACCTACTATGGGACTAGCGGGAGGGGAGCGCAGTATTTT
TRBD2,-,TRBJ2-2,TRBV12-5,CASGWGREDTGELFF,TGTGCTAGTGGTTGGGGGCGGGAGGACACCGGGGAGCTGTTTTTT
TRBD2,-,TRBJ2-1,TRBV27,CASSTTSGRVYEQFF,TGTGCCAGCAGCACCACTAGCGGGAGAGTCTATGAGCAGTTCTTC
-,-,TRBJ1-3,TRBV28,CASSLSDSGNTIYF,TGTGCCAGCAGTTTATCAGACTCTGGAAACACCATATATTTT